A single sample is the source of the 18 T cell receptor beta chains below, sequenced in a study of blood T cell repertoires in COVID-19. The repertoire was sequenced with immunoSEQ multiplex PCR; TCRdb's copy has only in-frame clones and lacks some. The sample holds some 85,000 clones; 80% are singletons and the top ten take roughly a fifth. The sequenced material came from peripheral blood. The receptors derive from a woman over 75 with acute or convalescent COVID-19.

The rearrangement links TRBV7-9 to TRBJ2-5, with 10 bases that match TRBD1. The CDR3 contains 15 residues. With 2 bases clipped from V and 5 bases from J, the junction kept 5 bases outside the gene matches. The germline V gene encodes CDR1 SEHNR and CDR2 FQNEAQ (reference sequence). The CDR3 loop reads CASSLKTGGLETQYF. The CDR3 coding sequence is TGTGCCAGCAGCTTAAAGACAGGGGGCTTGGAGACCCAGTACTTC.

The chain links TRBV18 to TRBJ2-5; perhaps TRBD1 as D (6 bases). The CDR3 is 13 amino acids. Germline-derived CDR1 and CDR2 are KGHSH and LQKENI. The ends were cut back, 2 bases at V and 5 bases at J, with 9 bases in the middle. The CDR3 coding sequence is TGTGCCAGCTCACCAAGGGGGTCGGAGACCCAGTACTTC. Its translation is CASSPRGSETQYF.

The V and J genes are TRBV3-1 (or the pseudogene TRBV3-2) and TRBJ2-1; 9 bases map to TRBD2. Looked up from germline, CDR1 is LGHDT and CDR2 is YNNKEL (reference sequence). Trimming removed 7 bases from V and 4 bases from J; junction bases left unmatched: 8. CDR3 length: 15 residues. The CDR3 coding sequence is TGTGCCAGCAATTGGGCGGGAGGGCCGTACAATGAGCAGTTCTTC. Translation gives CASNWAGGPYNEQFF.

The rearrangement joins TRBV3-1 (or the pseudogene TRBV3-2) to TRBJ2-1; 12 nucleotides agree with TRBD2. The CDR3 totals 17 residues. The V gene's germline CDR1 is LGHDT and CDR2 YNNKEL (reference sequence). V lost 4 bases and J lost 8; bases outside the gene matches: 12. The CDR3 here is CASSPRLAGGPEDEQFF. The CDR3 bases are TGTGCCAGCAGCCCCCGGCTAGCGGGAGGGCCCGAGGATGAGCAGTTCTTC.

V is TRBV6-5 and J is TRBJ1-2, with 8 bases that match TRBD1. This CDR3 spans 13 amino acids. With V trimmed by 5 bases and J by 4 bases, 3 bases remained unmatched. The germline gives CDR1 MNHEY, CDR2 SVGAGI. CDR3 bases: TGTGCCAGCAGTCGACAGGGGAGCTATGGCTACACCTTC. This encodes CASSRQGSYGYTF.

The gene calls are TRBV6-5 and TRBJ2-5; a weak D match, TRBD1 (6 bases). With 6 bases removed from V and 1 base from J, the gap between germline ends came to 15 bases. Germline CDR1 reads MNHEY; CDR2 reads SVGAGI. The CDR3 has 15 amino acids. The CDR3, as DNA: TGTGCCAGCAGCAGGGTGACAGGATCCCAAGAGACCCAGTACTTC. It yields the protein CASSRVTGSQETQYF.

The J gene is TRBJ2-1, the V gene TRBV2; 11 nucleotides align to TRBD2. This CDR3 is built from 14 residues. The V gene's germline CDR1 is SNHLY and CDR2 FYNNEI. With V trimmed by 7 bases and J by 12 bases, 11 bases remained unmatched. CDR3 coding DNA: TGTGCCAGCAAGACTAGCGGGGCCACATCAGGGCAGTTCTTC. Translation gives CASKTSGATSGQFF.

The gene calls are TRBV4-1 and TRBJ1-5; D gene unclear. Germline-derived CDR1 and CDR2 are MGHRA and YSYEKL. There are 15 residues in the CDR3. Trimming cost V 4 bases and J 0 bases, with 10 bases left between them. The CDR3 protein is CASSLREGSNQPQHF. The CDR3 nucleotides are TGCGCCAGCAGCCTACGAGAGGGTAGCAATCAGCCCCAGCATTTT.

This clone was seen a handful of times. V usage is TRBV3-1 (or the pseudogene TRBV3-2) and J usage is TRBJ1-2, with 11 bases lining up with TRBD1. The CDR3 has 17 amino acids. CDR1 and CDR2 (germline): LGHDT, YNNKEL (reference sequence). Germline trimming cut 0 bases from V and 10 bases from J; bases unmatched to any gene: 13. The chain's CDR3 is CASSQDRTGGHFRSYTF. CDR3 nucleotide sequence: TGTGCCAGCAGCCAAGATAGGACAGGGGGCCACTTTCGATCCTACACCTTC.

The sample holds one count of this clone. The chain employs TRBV2 and TRBJ2-2; 13 nucleotides match TRBD2. With 7 bases clipped from V and 5 bases from J, the junction kept 10 bases outside the gene matches. The CDR3 totals 17 residues. CDR1 SNHLY and CDR2 FYNNEI come from the germline V gene. In nucleotides, the CDR3 is TGTGCCAGCACGACTAGCGGGGGGACTGCGAGAACCGGGGAGCTGTTTTTT. It codes for CASTTSGGTARTGELFF.

This chain connects TRBV15 to TRBJ2-5; maybe TRBD2 (6 bases). The CDR3 consists of 14 residues. Trimming cost V 3 bases and J 7 bases, with 15 bases left between them. CDR1 and CDR2 (germline): LNHNV, YYDKDF (reference sequence). The CDR3 DNA follows: TGTGCCACCAGCAGCGGGGGAGGTCCAAGGACCCAGTACTTC. Residues: CATSSGGGPRTQYF.

V is TRBV7-6 and J is TRBJ2-5; 7 positions match TRBD2. This CDR3 region has 15 residues. V was clipped by 10 bases and J by 5 bases; unmatched bases: 16. Germline V lookup: CDR1 SGHVS, CDR2 FNYEAQ. The CDR3 sequence: CAIKKRDQPGETQYF. The CDR3 DNA reads TGTGCCATCAAAAAGCGGGATCAGCCGGGGGAGACCCAGTACTTC.

The rearrangement links TRBV18 to TRBJ2-3; perhaps TRBD2 as D (6 bases). Trimming cost V 3 bases and J 3 bases, with 16 bases left between them. CDR1 and CDR2 (germline): KGHSH, LQKENI. The CDR3 runs to 16 residues. CDR3 in DNA: TGTGCCAGCTCACCCCCCGGACTAACGAGGACAGATACGCAGTATTTT. This encodes CASSPPGLTRTDTQYF.

This chain links TRBV6-5 with TRBJ2-1, with a weak D call TRBD2 (5 bases). Germline V CDR1 and CDR2: MNHEY, SVGAGI. Trimming removed 6 bases from V and 10 bases from J, with 13 bases in between. This CDR3 has 12 amino acids. The CDR3 protein is CASRALDLEQFF. DNA of the CDR3: TGTGCCAGCAGGGCGCTGGACTTAGAGCAGTTCTTC.

The rearrangement uses TRBV2 and TRBJ2-2, with D maybe TRBD1 (5 bases). The V end lost 6 bases, the J end lost 1 base, and 9 bases lay between the germline ends. From germline, CDR1 is SNHLY and CDR2 FYNNEI. The CDR3 has 14 residues. The CDR3: CASSADRNTGELFF. CDR3 in DNA: TGTGCCAGCAGCGCCGACAGGAACACCGGGGAGCTGTTTTTT.

The chain combines TRBV2 with TRBJ2-7; a weak D match, TRBD1 (5 bases). Germline V CDR1 and CDR2: SNHLY, FYNNEI. Trimming took off 3 bases at V and 1 base at J, with 16 bases between the two ends. The CDR3 consists of 16 residues. CDR3 DNA: TGTGCCAGCAGTGAGACAGCGAGCCCCATTTCCTACGAGCAGTACTTC. Translating gives CASSETASPISYEQYF.

This chain links TRBV3-1 (or the pseudogene TRBV3-2) with TRBJ1-1; tentative D call: TRBD1 (5 bases). The CDR3 runs to 14 residues. Germline V gene lookup returns CDR1 LGHDT and CDR2 YNNKEL (reference sequence). V was clipped by 0 bases and J by 5 bases, with 10 bases between them. CDR3: CASSQDIGGTEAFF. CDR3 nucleotide sequence: TGTGCCAGCAGCCAAGATATCGGGGGGACTGAAGCTTTCTTT.

The genes are TRBV9 and TRBJ1-4; D is possibly TRBD1 (5 bases). Germline CDR1 SGDLS, CDR2 YYNGEE. V lost 4 bases, J lost 2 bases, and 15 bases lay in between. This CDR3 has 16 residues. Here the CDR3 DNA reads TGTGCCAGCAGCCTCGGAGCCAAGGGGACTAATGAAAAACTGTTTTTT. Protein: CASSLGAKGTNEKLFF.